The 30 T cell receptor beta chains reported below all come from one sample, sequenced in a study of OX40 agonist ivuxolimab in advanced cancers. Profiled with immunoSEQ multiplex PCR; TCRdb holds only in-frame clones, not every one. The data contain about 38,000 clones, roughly 80% of them singletons. The source was CD4+ or CD8+ T cells sorted from blood, collected in a trial of the OX40 agonist ivuxolimab. Every receptor here comes from an adult with an advanced solid tumor such as melanoma, head and neck, liver or kidney cancer.

This sequence joins TRBV10-3 and TRBJ1-1; D is perhaps TRBD1 (6 bases). V lost 3 bases and J 7 bases, leaving 12 bases between the germline ends. CDR1 is ENHRY, CDR2 SYGVKD, per germline. This CDR3 has 13 amino acids. The CDR3 nucleotides read TGTGCCATCAGTGACCCGGACAGAAATGAAGCTTTCTTT. This encodes CAISDPDRNEAFF.

This clone turned up a few times. The V and J genes are TRBV7-9 and TRBJ1-2, with 8 bases lining up with TRBD1. CDR3 length equals 15 residues. Germline CDR1 and CDR2: SEHNR and FQNEAQ (reference sequence). V shed 0 bases, J shed 4 bases, and the junction held 4 bases outside the gene matches. DNA for the CDR3: TGTGCCAGCAGCTTAGCTCCGACAGGGGCCTATGGCTACACCTTC. It codes for CASSLAPTGAYGYTF. Using reference TRBV7-9 and TRBJ1-2 for the parts outside the CDR3, the full variable domain is DTGVSQNPRHKITKRGQNVTFRCDPISEHNRLYWYRQTLGQGPEFLTYFQNEAQLEKSRLLSDRFSAERPKGSFSTLEIQRTEQGDSAMYLCASSLAPTGAYGYTFGSGTRLTVV.

The gene calls are TRBV11-3 and TRBJ2-5; 11 bases agree with TRBD2. The J segment lost 9 bases and the V segment lost 5 bases, leaving 5 bases of the junction unmatched. The CDR3 runs 13 residues. Per the germline V gene, CDR1 is SGHNT and CDR2 is YENEEA. The CDR3 loop is CASSPGTSGPQYF. Written as DNA, the CDR3 is TGTGCCAGCAGCCCGGGGACTAGCGGTCCCCAGTACTTC.

This sequence joins TRBV28 and TRBJ1-1; D perhaps matches TRBD1 (6 bases). CDR1 and CDR2 from the germline V gene are MDHEN and SYDVKM. The CDR3 length is 14 residues. V was trimmed by 4 bases and J by 0 bases, leaving 9 bases between them. DNA of the CDR3: TGTGCCAGCAGTTCACAGGGCCTGAACACTGAAGCTTTCTTT. Amino acid sequence: CASSSQGLNTEAFF.

The chain is built from TRBV6-6 and TRBJ1-2; 8 bases agree with TRBD1. With 4 bases clipped from V and 4 bases from J, the junction kept 8 bases outside the gene matches. CDR1 and CDR2 from the germline V gene are MNHNY and SVGAGI (reference sequence). This CDR3 comprises 15 residues. Here the CDR3 DNA reads TGTGCCAGCAGTTTTACCGGACAGGGTGCCTATGGCTACACCTTC. This translates into CASSFTGQGAYGYTF.

The rearrangement uses TRBV19 and TRBJ2-6; D might be TRBD1 (5 bases). V lost 3 bases, J lost 2 bases, and 11 bases lay in between. This CDR3 region has 16 residues. The germline gives CDR1 LNHDA, CDR2 SQIVND (reference sequence). CDR3 coding DNA: TGTGCCAGTAGTATTCCAGCAGGGACTGGGGCCAACGTCCTGACTTTC. It is translated as CASSIPAGTGANVLTF.

This sequence joins TRBV6-5 and TRBJ2-7, with TRBD1 matching 9 bases. The germline CDR1 and CDR2 sequences are MNHEY and SVGAGI. With 4 bases clipped from V and 3 bases from J, the junction kept 7 bases outside the gene matches. The CDR3 runs 15 residues. The CDR3 DNA reads TGTGCCAGCAGTTGGGATGGGACAGGGTTCTACGAGCAGTACTTC. Amino acids: CASSWDGTGFYEQYF.

The chain joins TRBV5-1 to TRBJ2-2; D is possibly TRBD1 (6 bases). V lost 5 bases, J lost 4 bases, and 18 bases lay in between. The CDR3 contains 16 residues. The germline V gene encodes CDR1 SGHRS and CDR2 YFSETQ. CDR3 sequence reads: CASSRTTGQGTGELFF. The CDR3 bases are TGCGCCAGCAGTCGGACGACAGGCCAGGGCACCGGGGAGCTGTTTTTT. Drawing the rest from reference TRBV5-1 and TRBJ2-2, the complete variable domain is KAGVTQTPRYLIKTRGQQVTLSCSPISGHRSVSWYQQTPGQGLQFLFEYFSETQRNKGNFPGRFSGRQFSNSRSEMNVSTLELGDSALYLCASSRTTGQGTGELFFGEGSRLTVL.

V and J are TRBV5-8 and TRBJ2-1; 13 bases align to TRBD2. The CDR3 length is 16 residues. The germline V gene has CDR1 SGHTS and CDR2 YDEGEE. J gave up 4 bases and V 4 bases, and 5 bases lay outside the gene matches. The chain's CDR3 is CASSMGLAGRYNEQFF. The DNA of the CDR3 is TGTGCCAGCAGCATGGGACTAGCGGGAAGATACAATGAGCAGTTCTTC.

The V and J genes are TRBV19 and TRBJ1-5; 8 bases map to TRBD1. V was pared by 6 bases and J by 6 bases, with 7 bases of the junction left unmatched. The CDR3 is 14 amino acids. Germline CDR1 LNHDA, CDR2 SQIVND (reference sequence). The CDR3 DNA is TGTGCCAGTAGGATTGGACAGGGCGGTCAGCCCCAGCATTTT. Translating it yields CASRIGQGGQPQHF.

The CDR3 loop is CASSQQNTEAFF. In DNA, the CDR3 is TGTGCCAGCAGCCAACAGAACACTGAAGCTTTCTTT. The rearrangement joins TRBV14 to TRBJ1-1, with D unresolved. The CDR3 loop spans 12 amino acids. Trimming shortened V by 2 bases and J by 1 base, and 2 bases separated the two germline ends. Germline V lookup: CDR1 SGHDN, CDR2 FVKESK.

The genes are TRBV11-2 and TRBJ2-7; TRBD1 matches 10 bases. Unmatched junction bases numbered 6, after V lost 6 bases and J lost 7 bases. CDR1 and CDR2 from the germline V gene are SGHAT and FQNNGV. The CDR3 is made up of 13 amino acids. The CDR3: CASSYLDRGEQYF. CDR3 coding DNA: TGTGCCAGCAGTTACTTGGACAGGGGGGAGCAGTACTTC.

The sample holds one count of this clone. The CDR3 DNA reads as TGTGCCAGCAGCGCAGGAGCTAGCGGGGGAGATACGCAGTATTTT. Residues: CASSAGASGGDTQYF. The V gene is TRBV9, the J gene TRBJ2-3, with TRBD2 identical over 10 bases. Unmatched junction bases numbered 6, after V lost 3 bases and J lost 5 bases. Germline values: CDR1 SGDLS, CDR2 YYNGEE. The CDR3 has 15 residues. Combining the CDR3 with reference TRBV9 and TRBJ2-3 gives the whole variable domain DSGVTQTPKHLITATGQRVTLRCSPRSGDLSVYWYQQSLDQGLQFLIQYYNGEERAKGNILERFSAQQFPDLHSELNLSSLELGDSALYFCASSAGASGGDTQYFGPGTRLTVL.

The chain couples TRBV18 to TRBJ1-1; D uncertain. The V end was cut by 5 bases, the J end by 5 bases, with 12 bases between. CDR3 length: 13 residues. Germline V gene lookup returns CDR1 KGHSH and CDR2 LQKENI. The CDR3 reads CASSIEVRTEAFF. In DNA, the CDR3 is TGTGCCAGCTCAATTGAGGTTAGGACTGAAGCTTTCTTT.

The rearrangement uses TRBV19 and TRBJ1-1, with D tentatively TRBD1 (5 bases). Per germline, CDR1 LNHDA and CDR2 SQIVND (reference sequence). The CDR3 runs 14 residues. Trimming removed 3 bases from V and 1 base from J, with 9 bases in between. The chain's CDR3 is CASSMGPGNTEAFF. The CDR3 DNA sequence: TGTGCCAGTAGTATGGGACCGGGGAACACTGAAGCTTTCTTT.

This chain uses TRBV19 with TRBJ1-4, with D perhaps matching TRBD1 (5 bases). CDR3 length equals 15 residues. CDR1 is LNHDA, CDR2 SQIVND, per germline (reference sequence). Trimming stripped 6 bases from V and 1 base from J, with 12 bases between. In DNA, the CDR3 is TGTGCCAGTAGATCCGGGGCCGTAACTAATGAAAAACTGTTTTTT. Its translation is CASRSGAVTNEKLFF.

V and J are TRBV19 and TRBJ2-7, with 9 bases fitting TRBD1. J gave up 1 base and V 6 bases, and 4 bases lay outside the gene matches. Germline V CDR1 and CDR2: LNHDA, SQIVND (reference sequence). CDR3 size: 14 residues. The CDR3 loop reads CASRGGQGSYEQYF. The CDR3 bases are TGTGCCAGTAGAGGGGGACAGGGTTCCTACGAGCAGTACTTC.

The rearrangement uses TRBV6-5 and TRBJ2-1, with TRBD2 matching 7 bases. V gave up 6 bases and J gave up 6 bases; unmatched junction bases: 5. The CDR3 covers 13 residues. CDR1 is MNHEY, CDR2 SVGAGI, per germline. The CDR3 DNA sequence: TGTGCCAGCAGGGGGACTACACCCAATGAGCAGTTCTTC. Amino acids: CASRGTTPNEQFF.

The sample holds one count of this clone. The gene calls are TRBV29-1 and TRBJ1-2; 7 bases match TRBD1. V lost 6 bases, J lost 5 bases, and 9 bases stayed unmatched. Per germline, CDR1 SQVTM and CDR2 ANQGSEA. The CDR3 has 13 residues. The CDR3 DNA sequence: TGCAGCGTGGTTGACAGGGAGTATTATGGCTACACCTTC. Its translation is CSVVDREYYGYTF.

The chain recombines TRBV7-9 with TRBJ2-7; D is unresolved. CDR1 is SEHNR, CDR2 FQNEAQ, per germline (reference sequence). The CDR3 sequence is 14 residues long. Trimming shortened V by 5 bases and J by 6 bases, and 17 bases separated the two germline ends. CDR3 sequence (DNA): TGTGCCAGCAGCCCCAGTGGTACGGGCGGCGAGCAGTACTTC. This translates into CASSPSGTGGEQYF.

The CDR3 region is CASSFPSGSHNEQFF. CDR3 DNA: TGTGCCAGCAGCTTTCCCAGCGGGAGCCACAATGAGCAGTTCTTC. This chain uses TRBV11-2 with TRBJ2-1; 8 bases map to TRBD2. Germline lookup yields CDR1 SGHAT and CDR2 FQNNGV. The ends lost 3 bases at V and 5 bases at J; junction bases unmatched: 6. This CDR3 is built from 15 residues.

This clone was observed a single time. The chain is built from TRBV27 and TRBJ1-5, with D possibly matching TRBD1 (5 bases). The CDR3 sequence is 14 residues long. CDR1 and CDR2 from the germline V gene are MNHEY and SMNVEV (reference sequence). The V end was cut by 2 bases, the J end by 5 bases, with 10 bases between. The CDR3 DNA follows: TGTGCCAGCAGTTTAATTCAGGGCCATCAGCCCCAGCATTTT. This gives the protein CASSLIQGHQPQHF.

The chain carries TRBV5-4 and TRBJ1-6; TRBD1 agrees at 10 bases. The CDR3 covers 15 residues. Germline CDR1 is SGHNT and CDR2 is YYREEE (reference sequence). The J segment lost 7 bases and the V segment lost 3 bases, leaving 4 bases of the junction unmatched. This chain's CDR3 is CASSSLGQGNSPLHF. As DNA, the CDR3 is TGTGCCAGCAGCTCGTTGGGACAGGGGAATTCACCCCTCCACTTT.

This chain links TRBV28 with TRBJ1-1, with TRBD1 matching over 10 bases. Germline loops: CDR1 MDHEN, CDR2 SYDVKM. CDR3 length equals 15 residues. The J segment lost 3 bases and the V segment lost 5 bases, leaving 6 bases of the junction unmatched. The CDR3: CASSVSGQGDTEAFF. The CDR3 DNA reads TGTGCCAGCAGTGTTAGTGGACAGGGGGACACTGAAGCTTTCTTT.

The V gene is TRBV7-2, the J gene TRBJ1-1, with D hard to call. The CDR3 runs 14 residues. Germline values: CDR1 SGHTA, CDR2 FQGNSA. V was cut by 3 bases and J by 7 bases, with 15 bases left in between. Here the CDR3 DNA reads TGTGCCAGCAGCTTCCGGGTTCGCGATGTTGAAGCTTTCTTT. It translates to CASSFRVRDVEAFF.

V is TRBV11-2 and J is TRBJ2-3; 9 bases are shared with TRBD2. V shed 1 base and J 4 bases; nucleotides not matched to a gene: 6. The CDR3 is 16 amino acids. The germline V gene has CDR1 SGHAT and CDR2 FQNNGV. This CDR3 is CASSLGAGGPSDTQYF. The CDR3, as DNA: TGTGCCAGCAGCTTAGGGGCGGGAGGGCCATCAGATACGCAGTATTTT. Looking up the rest from reference TRBV11-2 and TRBJ2-3 gives the full variable domain: EAGVAQSPRYKIIEKRQSVAFWCNPISGHATLYWYQQILGQGPKLLIQFQNNGVVDDSQLPKDRFSAERLKGVDSTLKIQPAKLEDSAVYLCASSLGAGGPSDTQYFGPGTRLTVL.

The chain carries TRBV4-3 and TRBJ1-1; a possible D gene is TRBD1 (5 bases). Germline V lookup: CDR1 LGHNA, CDR2 YSLEER. Trimming cost V 1 base and J 7 bases, with 10 bases left between them. CDR3 length: 13 residues. CDR3 sequence: CASSQVPGNEAFF. The CDR3 DNA sequence: TGCGCCAGCAGCCAAGTGCCAGGGAATGAAGCTTTCTTT.

The chain has TRBV7-8 and TRBJ1-2; 8 bases agree with TRBD1. The V gene's germline CDR1 is SGHVS and CDR2 FQNEAQ. J gave up 2 bases and V 5 bases, and 7 bases lay outside the gene matches. This CDR3 is 15 amino acids long. The CDR3 region is CASSTRTGKNYGYTF. DNA for the CDR3: TGTGCCAGCAGCACACGGACAGGGAAGAACTATGGCTACACCTTC. Full variable domain (rest looked up from reference TRBV7-8 and TRBJ1-2): GAGVSQSPRYKVAKRGQDVALRCDPISGHVSLFWYQQALGQGPEFLTYFQNEAQLDKSGLPSDRFFAERPEGSVSTLKIQRTQQEDSAVYLCASSTRTGKNYGYTFGSGTRLTVV.

The chain couples TRBV4-3 to TRBJ1-2; D is unclear. V lost 4 bases, J lost 7 bases, and 13 bases lay in between. The germline CDR1 and CDR2 sequences are LGHNA and YSLEER. The CDR3 totals 13 residues. The CDR3 loop is CASSRGESGGYTF. The CDR3 DNA reads as TGCGCCAGCAGCCGAGGAGAGTCCGGTGGCTACACCTTC.

This chain links TRBV6-5 with TRBJ2-7; D possibly corresponds to TRBD2 (5 bases). CDR1 and CDR2 (germline): MNHEY, SVGAGI. The CDR3 is made up of 16 amino acids. Trimming stripped 0 bases from V and 5 bases from J, with 17 bases between. The CDR3 DNA is TGTGCCAGCAGTTACTCGAGGGTGCGAGGGTATGACGAGCAGTACTTC. This encodes CASSYSRVRGYDEQYF.